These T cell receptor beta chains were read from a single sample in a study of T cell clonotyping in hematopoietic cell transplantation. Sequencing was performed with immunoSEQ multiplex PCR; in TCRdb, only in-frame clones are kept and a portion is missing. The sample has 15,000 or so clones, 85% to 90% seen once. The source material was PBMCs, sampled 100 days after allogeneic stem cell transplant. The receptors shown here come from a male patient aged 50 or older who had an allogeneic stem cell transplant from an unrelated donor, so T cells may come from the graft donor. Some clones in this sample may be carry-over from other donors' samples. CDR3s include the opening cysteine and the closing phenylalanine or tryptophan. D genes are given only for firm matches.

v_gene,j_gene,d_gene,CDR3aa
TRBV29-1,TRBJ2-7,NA,CSALSPAGTYEQYF
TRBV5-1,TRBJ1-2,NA,CASSLGSQGHGYTF
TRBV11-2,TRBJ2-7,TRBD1,CASSHDPGQAYEQYF
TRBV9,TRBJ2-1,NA,CASSLSSTYNEQFF
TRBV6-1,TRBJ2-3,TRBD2,CASRTSGTRDTQYF
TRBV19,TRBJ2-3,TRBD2,CASRTSGSTDTQYF
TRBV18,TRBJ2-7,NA,CASSGSSGHLTEQYF
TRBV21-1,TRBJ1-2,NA,CASSKALVRNYGYTF
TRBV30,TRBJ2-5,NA,CAWSGTGQIQETQYF
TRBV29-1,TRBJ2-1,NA,CSGVESYNEQFF
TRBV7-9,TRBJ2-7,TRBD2,CASSLGLAGTYF
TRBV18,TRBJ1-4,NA,CASSPPLATNEKLFF
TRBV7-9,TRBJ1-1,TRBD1,CASSLGRQGLAFF
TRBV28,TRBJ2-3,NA,CASSLNQGTDTQYF
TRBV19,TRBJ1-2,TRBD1,CASSRSGQGEGGYTF
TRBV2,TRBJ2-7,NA,CASSVLQSYEQYF
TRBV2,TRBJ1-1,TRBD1,CASRGQGRNTEAFF
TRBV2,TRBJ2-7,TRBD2,CASRTDSGSYEQYF
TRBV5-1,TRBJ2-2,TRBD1,CASSYGTGGTGELFF
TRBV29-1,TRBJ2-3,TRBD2,CSVEAGGTDTQYF
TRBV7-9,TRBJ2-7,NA,CASSLASLELSSYEQYF
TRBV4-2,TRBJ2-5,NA,CASSQGASVETQYF
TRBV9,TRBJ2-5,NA,CASSGRTASGETQYF
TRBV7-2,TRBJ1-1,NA,CASSSRYRAGAFF
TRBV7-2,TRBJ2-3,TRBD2,CASSYSGGDTQYF
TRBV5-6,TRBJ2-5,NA,CASSLGAVEETQYF
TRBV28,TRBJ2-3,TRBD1,CASSFGSTGTTDTQYF
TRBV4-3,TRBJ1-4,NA,CASSQDLRRPNEKLFF
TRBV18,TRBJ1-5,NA,CASSEQGNNQPQHF
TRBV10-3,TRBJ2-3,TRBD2,CAISEGASGGLQRTDTQYF
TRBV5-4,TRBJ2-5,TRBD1,CASSPGTAQETQYF
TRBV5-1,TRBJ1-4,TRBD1,CASSLATGNEKLFF
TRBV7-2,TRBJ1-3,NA,CASSPPGQGNTIYF
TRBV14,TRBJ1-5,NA,CASSQDGNQPQHF
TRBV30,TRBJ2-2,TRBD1,CAWSPSWGQGNTGELFF
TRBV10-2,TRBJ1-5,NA,CASGGFWPQHF
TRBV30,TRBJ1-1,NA,CAWNSRNTEAFF
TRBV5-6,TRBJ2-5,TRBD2,CASSISGGSGTQYF
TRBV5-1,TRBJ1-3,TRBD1,CASSLEGTELSGNTIYF
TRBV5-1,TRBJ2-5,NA,CASSANPGEMYQETQYF
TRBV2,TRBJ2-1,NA,CASSDGDEQFF
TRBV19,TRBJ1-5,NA,CASSPSTKSSNQPQHF
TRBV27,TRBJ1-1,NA,CASFKGGAVTEAFF
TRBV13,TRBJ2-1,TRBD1,CATQPGQGTYNEQFF
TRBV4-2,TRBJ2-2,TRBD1,CASSPLIGTGSTGELFF
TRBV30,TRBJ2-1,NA,CAWTVGPGAIWGEQFF
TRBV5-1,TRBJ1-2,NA,CASSLGPNYGYTF
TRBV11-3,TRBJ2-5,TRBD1,CASSPGQGTETQYF
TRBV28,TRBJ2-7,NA,CASLPEATSYEQYF